This TCR beta chain was captured by sequencing in a study of blood T cell repertoires in COVID-19. Study-level information: Acute-phase and convalescent COVID-19 samples originated in the United States, Italy and Spain.

Clinical history as reported by participants underpinned cohort assignment. Under the authors' procedure: Quantification of nucleated cells was approximated via reference gene primer amplification. Sequenced by immunoSEQ multiplex PCR; TCRdb stores in-frame clones only, minus some. Clone size and V and J calls were adopted from that table, with D and trimming inferred from the DNA. The sample yields about 250,000 clones, roughly 85% seen once. From germline, CDR1 is SEHNR and CDR2 FQNEAQ (reference sequence). The CDR3 is 12 amino acids. V lost 2 bases and J 9 bases, leaving 8 bases between the germline ends.

This rearrangement joins TRBV7-9 to TRBJ2-1, with a weak D call TRBD2 (5 bases). The specimen sequenced was PBMCs or T cells enriched from blood (not recorded which). This clonotype originated in a woman in her 50s with acute COVID-19. For the CDR3, the DNA is TGTGCCAGCAGCTTAAGGACTGCTGAGCAGTTCTTC. This sequence encodes CASSLRTAEQFF. Variable domain in full (rest from reference TRBV7-9 and TRBJ2-1): DTGVSQNPRHKITKRGQNVTFRCDPISEHNRLYWYRQTLGQGPEFLTYFQNEAQLEKSRLLSDRFSAERPKGSFSTLEIQRTEQGDSAMYLCASSLRTAEQFFGPGTRLTVL.